Sequencing of this T cell receptor (beta chain) was carried out in a study of response to subunit inactivated influenza vaccine. J lost 3 bases, V lost 2 bases, and 4 bases had no gene match. Per germline, CDR1 LGHNA and CDR2 YSLEER. CDR3 size: 17 residues. MiXCR, run by TCRdb on the RT-PCR reads, gives a single entry per CDR3 protein. The data contain about 570,000 distinct CDR3 sequences, 10% to 12% of them singletons. This clonotype occurred a few times. Its antigen is unknown. Study conclusions and caveats: There was a suggestion from the authors that each seasonal influenza vaccination recruits few new T cells.

These data were likewise used in another study, on T cells expressing NK-cell markers. From that study: Generation of TCR beta cDNA was performed by 5'RACE template switching incorporating UMIs. For 6 or 7 donors, the dominant NKG2C+ clonotypes made up roughly 1.0-7.0% of their CD8+ T cells. Nothing established the HCMV specificity of expanded NKG2C+ T cell clones.

The source of this sequence is a man aged 45 to 65 who received an inactivated influenza vaccine. The chain couples TRBV4-3 to TRBJ2-1; 13 nucleotides line up with TRBD2. Source: PBMCs from blood, taken on the day of vaccination. CDR3 protein: CASSQLGLAGFYNEQFF. In DNA form, the CDR3 reads TGCGCCAGCAGCCAATTGGGACTAGCGGGATTCTACAATGAGCAGTTCTTC.